What follows are 11 T cell receptor beta chains derived from one specimen sequenced in a study of Graves' ophthalmopathy and Graves' hyperthyroidism. The sequenced template was RNA, covering the TCR beta CDR3 region. The first-round RT-PCR employed HTBI primers together with the Qiagen OneStep RT-PCR kit. A multiplex PCR was then performed as the second round. TCRdb reprocessed the multiplex PCR reads via MiXCR and lists one record per CDR3 protein. The sample contains hundreds of thousands of distinct CDR3 sequences, around a fifth of which appear only once. Sequenced: peripheral blood. The origin of the receptors is a woman in her forties or fifties with Graves' ophthalmopathy.

This chain joins TRBV2 and TRBJ2-5, with 10 bases fitting TRBD1. Trimming removed 6 bases from V and 1 base from J; junction bases left unmatched: 5. This CDR3 comprises 15 residues. The germline V gene encodes CDR1 SNHLY and CDR2 FYNNEI. CDR3 residues: CASSRDRGPQETQYF. CDR3 nucleotides: TGTGCCAGCAGCAGGGACAGGGGACCCCAAGAGACCCAGTACTTC.

V gene TRBV7-8 combines with J gene TRBJ1-1; D is uncertain. V was cut by 4 bases and J by 10 bases, with 13 bases left in between. The germline V gene has CDR1 SGHVS and CDR2 FQNEAQ. The CDR3 length is 12 residues. CDR3 in DNA: TGTGCCAGCAGCTCGTACCAGCCTGGAGCTTTCTTT. Amino acid sequence: CASSSYQPGAFF.

The chain is built from TRBV6-2 or TRBV6-3 and TRBJ2-5; 14 nucleotides align to TRBD2. J lost 5 bases, V lost 5 bases, and 7 bases had no gene match. Germline CDR1 reads MNHEY; CDR2 reads SVGEGT. CDR3 length equals 16 residues. This chain's CDR3 is CASSPRLAGGRETQYF. CDR3 DNA: TGTGCCAGCAGTCCCCGACTAGCGGGGGGGCGGGAGACCCAGTACTTC.

A word on this clonotype: The DNA is left out, because the CDR3 cannot be placed on it with certainty; the CDR3 is given as TCRdb lists it. This chain joins TRBV12-3 or TRBV12-4 and TRBJ2-7; the table's D call, TRBD2, was not checked against the DNA. The CDR3 is 13 residues long, ends included. The chain's CDR3 is CASSTSRAGEQYF.

The chain couples TRBV5-1 to TRBJ2-5; the D is unclear. Germline V gene lookup returns CDR1 SGHRS and CDR2 YFSETQ. V was pared by 0 bases and J by 1 base, with 7 bases between. This CDR3 is built from 14 residues. CDR3 sequence: CASSLAQSQETQYF. CDR3 in DNA: TGCGCCAGCAGCTTGGCACAAAGCCAAGAGACCCAGTACTTC.

This clonotype has more than one count but fewer than ten. This chain links TRBV24-1 with TRBJ1-1, with D tentatively TRBD1 (5 bases). Germline assignment: CDR1 KGHDR and CDR2 SFDVKD. V lost 3 bases and J lost 1, with 5 bases in between. The CDR3 length is 13 residues. CDR3 region: CATSDGGNTEAFF. DNA for the CDR3: TGTGCCACCAGTGATGGGGGGAACACTGAAGCTTTCTTT.

The rearrangement joins TRBV12-3 or TRBV12-4 to TRBJ1-5, with D possibly matching TRBD1 (5 bases). Between the trimmed V and J ends, which lost 3 bases and 4 bases, there was a span of 19 bases. The CDR3 runs 17 residues. Here the CDR3 reads CASSLSQGDSRNQPQHF. The CDR3 nucleotides read TGTGCCAGCAGTTTGTCGCAGGGCGACTCGCGAAATCAGCCCCAGCATTTT.

This clonotype showed up many times. The rearrangement uses TRBV25-1 and TRBJ2-4, with D perhaps matching TRBD1 (6 bases). Germline CDR1 MGHDK, CDR2 SYGVNS. The CDR3 contains 14 residues. Trimming removed 2 bases at V and 3 bases at J, with 8 bases between. The CDR3 DNA reads as TGTGCCAGCAGTGAACCCAGGGGCAAAAACATTCAGTACTTC. Its protein product is CASSEPRGKNIQYF. Full variable domain (missing parts from reference TRBV25-1 and TRBJ2-4): EADIYQTPRYLVIGTGKKITLECSQTMGHDKMYWYQQDPGMELHLIHYSYGVNSTEKGDLSSESTVSRIRTEHFPLTLESARPSHTSQYLCASSEPRGKNIQYFGAGTRLSVL.

This clonotype was counted many times. The chain joins TRBV20-1 to TRBJ2-5; D remains ambiguous. V was clipped by 3 bases and J by 0 bases, with 5 bases between them. CDR3 length equals 12 residues. Looked up from germline, CDR1 is DFQATT and CDR2 is SNEGSKA (reference sequence). The CDR3 here is CSASPNQETQYF. CDR3 coding DNA: TGCAGTGCTAGCCCGAACCAAGAGACCCAGTACTTC.

This clonotype has ten or more counts. The rearrangement uses TRBV10-3 and TRBJ2-7; 8 nucleotides agree with TRBD2. Looked up from germline, CDR1 is ENHRY and CDR2 is SYGVKD. The junction had 8 bases not matched to a gene; V was cut back by 4 bases and J by 0 bases. The CDR3 length is 16 residues. Here the CDR3 reads CAISGSPGGPSYEQYF. For the CDR3, the DNA is TGTGCCATCAGTGGGTCGCCGGGAGGGCCCTCCTACGAGCAGTACTTC.

The genes are TRBV6-5 and TRBJ2-4; tentative D call: TRBD2 (6 bases). Germline V gene sequence: CDR1 MNHEY, CDR2 SVGAGI. The CDR3 sequence is 16 residues long. V was pared by 2 bases and J by 1 base, with 12 bases between. The CDR3 loop reads CASSYGTPGAKNIQYF. DNA of the CDR3: TGTGCCAGCAGTTACGGGACTCCGGGGGCCAAAAACATTCAGTACTTC.